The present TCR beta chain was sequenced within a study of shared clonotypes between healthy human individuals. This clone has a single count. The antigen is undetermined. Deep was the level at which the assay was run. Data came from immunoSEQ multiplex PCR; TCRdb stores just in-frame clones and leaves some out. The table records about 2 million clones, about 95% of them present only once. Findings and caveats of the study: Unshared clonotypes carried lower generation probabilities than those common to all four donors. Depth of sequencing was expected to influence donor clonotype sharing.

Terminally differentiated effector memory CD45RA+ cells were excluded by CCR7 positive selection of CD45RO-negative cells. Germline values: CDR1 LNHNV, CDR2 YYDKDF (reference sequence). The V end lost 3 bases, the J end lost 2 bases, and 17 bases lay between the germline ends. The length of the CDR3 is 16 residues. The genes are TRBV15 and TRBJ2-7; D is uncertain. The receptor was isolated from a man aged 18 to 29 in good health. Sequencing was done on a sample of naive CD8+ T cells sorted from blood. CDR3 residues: CATSSIRGPIAYEQYF. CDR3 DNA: TGTGCCACCAGCAGCATCCGCGGCCCGATCGCCTACGAGCAGTACTTC.